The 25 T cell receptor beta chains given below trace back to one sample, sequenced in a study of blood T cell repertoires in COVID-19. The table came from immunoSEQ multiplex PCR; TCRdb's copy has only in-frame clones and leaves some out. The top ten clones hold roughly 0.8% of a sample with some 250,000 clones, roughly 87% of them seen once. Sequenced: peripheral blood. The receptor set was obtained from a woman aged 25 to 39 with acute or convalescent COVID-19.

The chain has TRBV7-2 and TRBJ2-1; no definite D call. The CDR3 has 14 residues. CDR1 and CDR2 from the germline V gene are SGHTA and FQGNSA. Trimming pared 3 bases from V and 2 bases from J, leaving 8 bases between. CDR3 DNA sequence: TGTGCCAGCAGCTTTAGTACAGCCTACAATGAGCAGTTCTTC. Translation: CASSFSTAYNEQFF.

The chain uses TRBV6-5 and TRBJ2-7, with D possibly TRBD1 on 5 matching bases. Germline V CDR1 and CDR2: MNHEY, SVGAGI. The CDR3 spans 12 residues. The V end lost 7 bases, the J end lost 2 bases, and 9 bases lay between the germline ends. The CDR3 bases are TGTGCCAGCATACAGGAACCCTACGAGCAGTACTTC. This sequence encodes CASIQEPYEQYF.

The CDR3 loop reads CASSFGLAGPAETQYF. CDR3 nucleotide sequence: TGCGCCAGCAGCTTTGGGCTAGCGGGGCCCGCGGAGACCCAGTACTTC. This chain uses TRBV5-1 with TRBJ2-5; 9 nucleotides line up with TRBD2. The length of the CDR3 is 16 residues. Germline V CDR1 and CDR2: SGHRS, YFSETQ. J gave up 5 bases and V 2 bases, and 10 bases lay outside the gene matches.

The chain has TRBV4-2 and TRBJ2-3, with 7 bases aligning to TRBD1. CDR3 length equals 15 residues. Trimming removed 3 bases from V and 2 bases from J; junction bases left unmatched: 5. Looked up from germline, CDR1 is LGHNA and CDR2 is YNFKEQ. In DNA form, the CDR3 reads TGTGCCAGCAGCCAGAGGGGACAGCCCACAGATACGCAGTATTTT. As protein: CASSQRGQPTDTQYF.

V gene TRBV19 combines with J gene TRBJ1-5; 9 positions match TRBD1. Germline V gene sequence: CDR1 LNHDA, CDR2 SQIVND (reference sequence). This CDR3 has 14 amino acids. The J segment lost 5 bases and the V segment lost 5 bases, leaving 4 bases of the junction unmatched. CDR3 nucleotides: TGTGCCAGTAGTTCCGGGACAGGGTATCAGCCCCAGCATTTT. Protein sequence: CASSSGTGYQPQHF.

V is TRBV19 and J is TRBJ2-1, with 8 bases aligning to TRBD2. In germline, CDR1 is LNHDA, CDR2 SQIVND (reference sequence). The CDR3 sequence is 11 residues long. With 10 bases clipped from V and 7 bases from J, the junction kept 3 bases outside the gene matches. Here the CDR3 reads CATRLANEQFF. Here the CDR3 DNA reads TGTGCCACCCGACTAGCGAATGAGCAGTTCTTC.

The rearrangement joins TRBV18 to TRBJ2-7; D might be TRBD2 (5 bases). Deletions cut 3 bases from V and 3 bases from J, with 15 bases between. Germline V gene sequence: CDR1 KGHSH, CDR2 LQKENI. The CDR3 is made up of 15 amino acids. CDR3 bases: TGTGCCAGCTCACCCCTAGGGAGACAAAGCTACGAGCAGTACTTC. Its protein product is CASSPLGRQSYEQYF.

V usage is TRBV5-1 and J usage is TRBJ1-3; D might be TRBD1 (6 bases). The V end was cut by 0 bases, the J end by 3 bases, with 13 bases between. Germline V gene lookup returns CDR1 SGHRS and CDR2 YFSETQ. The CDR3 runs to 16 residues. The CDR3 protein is CASSLASTGSGNTIYF. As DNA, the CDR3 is TGCGCCAGCAGCTTGGCCTCTACAGGGAGTGGAAACACCATATATTTT.

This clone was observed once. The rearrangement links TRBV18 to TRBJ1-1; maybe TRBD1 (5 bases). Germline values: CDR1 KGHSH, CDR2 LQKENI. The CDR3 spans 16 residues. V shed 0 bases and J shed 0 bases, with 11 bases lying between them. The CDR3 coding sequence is TGTGCCAGCTCACCACCTCGGGGGGTCATGAACACTGAAGCTTTCTTT. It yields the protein CASSPPRGVMNTEAFF.

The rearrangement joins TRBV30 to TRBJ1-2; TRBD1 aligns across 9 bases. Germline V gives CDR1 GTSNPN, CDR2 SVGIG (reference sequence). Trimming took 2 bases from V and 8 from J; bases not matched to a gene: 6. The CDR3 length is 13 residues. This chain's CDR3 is CAWSIGTGRGYTF. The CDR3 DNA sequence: TGTGCCTGGAGTATAGGGACAGGGAGGGGCTACACCTTC.

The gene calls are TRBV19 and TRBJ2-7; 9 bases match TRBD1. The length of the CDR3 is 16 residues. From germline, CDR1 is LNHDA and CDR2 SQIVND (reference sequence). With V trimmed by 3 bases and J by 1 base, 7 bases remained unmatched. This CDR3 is CASSINRGQVSYEQYF. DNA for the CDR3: TGTGCCAGTAGTATCAACAGGGGGCAAGTATCCTACGAGCAGTACTTC. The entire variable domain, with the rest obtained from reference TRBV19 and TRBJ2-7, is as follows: DGGITQSPKYLFRKEGQNVTLSCEQNLNHDAMYWYRQDPGQGLRLIYYSQIVNDFQKGDIAEGYSVSREKKESFPLTVTSAQKNPTAFYLCASSINRGQVSYEQYFGPGTRLTVT.

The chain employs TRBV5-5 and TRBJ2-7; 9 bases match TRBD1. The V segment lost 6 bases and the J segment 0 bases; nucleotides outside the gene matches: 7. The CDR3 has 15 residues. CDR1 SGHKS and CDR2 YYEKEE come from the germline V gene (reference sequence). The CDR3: CASNPDRGGSYEQYF. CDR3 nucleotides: TGTGCCAGCAACCCGGACAGGGGAGGCTCCTACGAGCAGTACTTC.

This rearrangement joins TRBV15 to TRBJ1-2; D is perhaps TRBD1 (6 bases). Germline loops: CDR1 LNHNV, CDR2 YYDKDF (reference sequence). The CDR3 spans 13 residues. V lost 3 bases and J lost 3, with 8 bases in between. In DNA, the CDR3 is TGTGCCACCAGCAGTGACAGGTACTATGGCTACACCTTC. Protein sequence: CATSSDRYYGYTF.

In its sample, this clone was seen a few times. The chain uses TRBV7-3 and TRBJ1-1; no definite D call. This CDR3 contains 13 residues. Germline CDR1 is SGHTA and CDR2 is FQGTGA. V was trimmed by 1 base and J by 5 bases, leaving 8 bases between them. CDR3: CASSLIGRTEAFF. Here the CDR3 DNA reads TGTGCCAGCAGCTTAATCGGCAGGACTGAAGCTTTCTTT.

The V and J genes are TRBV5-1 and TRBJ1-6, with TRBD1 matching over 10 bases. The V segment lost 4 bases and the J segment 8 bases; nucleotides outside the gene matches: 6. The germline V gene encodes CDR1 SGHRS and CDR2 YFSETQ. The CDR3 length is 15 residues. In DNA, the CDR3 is TGCGCCAGCAGCGGGGGACAGGGGCGAGATTCACCCCTCCACTTT. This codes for CASSGGQGRDSPLHF.

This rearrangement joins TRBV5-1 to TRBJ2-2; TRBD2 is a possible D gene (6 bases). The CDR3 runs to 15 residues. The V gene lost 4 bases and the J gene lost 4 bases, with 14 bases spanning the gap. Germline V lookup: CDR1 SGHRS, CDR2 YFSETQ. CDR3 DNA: TGCGCCAGCAGCAAAAGCGGGTTCGGCACCGGGGAGCTGTTTTTT. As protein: CASSKSGFGTGELFF.

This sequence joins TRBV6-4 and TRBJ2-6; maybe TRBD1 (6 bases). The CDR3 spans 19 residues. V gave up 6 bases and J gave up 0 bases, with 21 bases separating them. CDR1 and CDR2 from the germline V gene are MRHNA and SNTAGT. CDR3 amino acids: CASRRTAPDRTSGANVLTF. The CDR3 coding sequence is TGTGCCAGCAGACGTACCGCCCCCGACAGGACCTCTGGGGCCAACGTCCTGACTTTC.

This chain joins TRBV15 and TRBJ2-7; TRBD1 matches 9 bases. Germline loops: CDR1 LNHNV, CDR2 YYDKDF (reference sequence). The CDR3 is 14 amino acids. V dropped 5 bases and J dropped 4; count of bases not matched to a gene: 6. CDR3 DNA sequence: TGTGCCACCAGCTGGGGACAGGGTGAATACGAGCAGTACTTC. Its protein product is CATSWGQGEYEQYF.

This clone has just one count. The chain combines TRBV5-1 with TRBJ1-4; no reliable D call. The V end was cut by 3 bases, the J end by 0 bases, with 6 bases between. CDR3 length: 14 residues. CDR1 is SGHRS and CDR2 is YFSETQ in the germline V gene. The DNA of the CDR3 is TGCGCCAGCAGCTACAGTGCAACTAATGAAAAACTGTTTTTT. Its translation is CASSYSATNEKLFF.

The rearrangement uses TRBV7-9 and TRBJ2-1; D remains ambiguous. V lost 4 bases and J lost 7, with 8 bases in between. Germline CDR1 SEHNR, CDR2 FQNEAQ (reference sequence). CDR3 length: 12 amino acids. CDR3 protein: CASSSLPNEQFF. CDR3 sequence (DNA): TGTGCCAGCAGCTCCCTCCCTAATGAGCAGTTCTTC. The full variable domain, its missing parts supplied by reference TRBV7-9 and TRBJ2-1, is DTGVSQNPRHKITKRGQNVTFRCDPISEHNRLYWYRQTLGQGPEFLTYFQNEAQLEKSRLLSDRFSAERPKGSFSTLEIQRTEQGDSAMYLCASSSLPNEQFFGPGTRLTVL.

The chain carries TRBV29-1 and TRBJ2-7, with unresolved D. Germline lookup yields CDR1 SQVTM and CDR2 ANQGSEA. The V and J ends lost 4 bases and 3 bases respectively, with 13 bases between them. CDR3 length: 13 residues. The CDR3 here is CSVATRTSYEQYF. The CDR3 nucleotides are TGCAGCGTTGCGACTCGAACCAGCTACGAGCAGTACTTC.

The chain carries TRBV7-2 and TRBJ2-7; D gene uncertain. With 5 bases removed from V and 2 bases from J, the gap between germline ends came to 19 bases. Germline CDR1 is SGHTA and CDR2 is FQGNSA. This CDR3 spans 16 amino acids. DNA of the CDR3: TGTGCCAGCAGCCCCGTTGGCCCCATCAGCGCCTACGAGCAGTACTTC. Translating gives CASSPVGPISAYEQYF.

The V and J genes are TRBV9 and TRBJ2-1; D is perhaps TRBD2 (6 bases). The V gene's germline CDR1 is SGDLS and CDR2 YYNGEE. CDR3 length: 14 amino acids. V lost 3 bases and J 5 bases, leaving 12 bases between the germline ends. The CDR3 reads CASSATSLNNEQFF. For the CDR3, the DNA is TGTGCCAGCAGCGCGACTAGTCTAAACAATGAGCAGTTCTTC.

CDR3 in DNA: TGTGCCAGCAGTCCCTACGGGGGTACTGAAGCTTTCTTT. Residues: CASSPYGGTEAFF. The chain recombines TRBV27 with TRBJ1-1, with D perhaps matching TRBD1 (5 bases). CDR1 and CDR2 from the germline V gene are MNHEY and SMNVEV (reference sequence). The ends were cut back, 5 bases at V and 5 bases at J, with 12 bases in the middle. The length of the CDR3 is 13 residues.

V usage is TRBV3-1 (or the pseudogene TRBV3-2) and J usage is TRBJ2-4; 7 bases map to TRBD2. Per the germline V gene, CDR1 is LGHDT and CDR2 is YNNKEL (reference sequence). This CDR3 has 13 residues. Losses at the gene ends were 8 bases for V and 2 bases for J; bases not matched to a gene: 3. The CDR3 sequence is CASGGVTKNIQYF. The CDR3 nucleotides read TGTGCCAGCGGGGGGGTGACCAAAAACATTCAGTACTTC.